This passage covers 24 T cell receptor beta chains from one sample sequenced in a study of shared clonotypes between healthy human individuals. Here immunoSEQ multiplex PCR was the method, and the copy in TCRdb shows in-frame clones only, minus some. The sample carries about 470,000 clones, roughly 83% recorded once. The sample was PBMCs. The receptors come from a woman in her forties in good health. Some clones in this sample may be carry-over from other donors' samples.

CDR3 region: CAISDGTGEGTQYF. CDR3 coding DNA: TGTGCCATCAGTGACGGGACAGGGGAAGGTACGCAGTATTTT. V is TRBV10-3 and J is TRBJ2-3; TRBD1 matches 10 bases. The CDR3 has 14 residues. The germline CDR1 and CDR2 sequences are ENHRY and SYGVKD. The V segment lost 3 bases and the J segment 8 bases; nucleotides outside the gene matches: 5.

The V gene is TRBV28, the J gene TRBJ1-4; possibly TRBD1 for D (5 bases). Looked up from germline, CDR1 is MDHEN and CDR2 is SYDVKM. Trimming stripped 6 bases from V and 7 bases from J, with 24 bases between. The length of the CDR3 is 17 residues. CDR3 amino acids: CASSLRIFGARREKLFF. Here the CDR3 DNA reads TGTGCCAGCAGCCTACGGATTTTTGGGGCGCGTCGTGAAAAACTGTTTTTT.

The J gene is TRBJ2-5, the V gene TRBV6-6; 9 nucleotides align to TRBD2. Germline V CDR1 and CDR2: MNHNY, SVGAGI (reference sequence). V was pared by 4 bases and J by 4 bases, with 7 bases of the junction left unmatched. There are 15 residues in the CDR3. The CDR3, as DNA: TGTGCCAGCAGTTCGGGACTAGCCGTACGAGAGACCCAGTACTTC. The encoded protein is CASSSGLAVRETQYF.

The chain recombines TRBV19 with TRBJ2-7; D assignment may be TRBD1 or TRBD2 (5 bases each). This CDR3 has 14 amino acids. V lost 4 bases and J lost 2, with 12 bases in between. Germline V gene lookup returns CDR1 LNHDA and CDR2 SQIVND (reference sequence). The CDR3 is CASSNRDLAYEQYF. CDR3 DNA: TGTGCCAGTAGTAACCGGGACCTCGCCTACGAGCAGTACTTC.

The gene calls are TRBV28 and TRBJ2-2; D is ambiguous. The CDR3 consists of 15 residues. Germline V gene data show CDR1 as MDHEN and CDR2 as SYDVKM. Trimming removed 5 bases from V and 4 bases from J, with 14 bases in between. CDR3 sequence (DNA): TGTGCCAGCAGTACTCTGATGGGGTTCACCGGGGAGCTGTTTTTT. Amino acids: CASSTLMGFTGELFF.

The V call is TRBV5-5, the J call TRBJ2-3, with 7 bases lining up with TRBD2. V was clipped by 4 bases and J by 6 bases; unmatched bases: 14. This CDR3 is built from 16 residues. Germline V gene lookup returns CDR1 SGHKS and CDR2 YYEKEE (reference sequence). CDR3 sequence: CASSQEGTGGVDTQYF. CDR3 sequence (DNA): TGTGCCAGCAGCCAAGAAGGGACGGGAGGTGTTGATACGCAGTATTTT.

This chain connects TRBV30 to TRBJ1-2; no clear D. CDR1 is GTSNPN, CDR2 SVGIG, per germline (reference sequence). The CDR3 consists of 13 residues. V was trimmed by 4 bases and J by 1 base, leaving 10 bases between them. The CDR3 loop reads CAWTPDLNYGYTF. CDR3 nucleotide sequence: TGTGCCTGGACCCCCGACCTTAACTATGGCTACACCTTC.

The gene calls are TRBV7-3 and TRBJ2-2, with D uncertain. The CDR3 has 14 residues. Deletions cut 5 bases from V and 1 base from J, with 8 bases between. CDR1 is SGHTA and CDR2 is FQGTGA in the germline V gene. The CDR3 DNA is TGTGCCAGCAGCCAGGAACGGAACACCGGGGAGCTGTTTTTT. Amino acids: CASSQERNTGELFF. The whole variable domain, remainder taken from reference TRBV7-3 and TRBJ2-2, is GAGVSQTPSNKVTEKGKYVELRCDPISGHTALYWYRQSLGQGPEFLIYFQGTGAADDSGLPNDRFFAVRPEGSVSTLKIQRTERGDSAVYLCASSQERNTGELFFGEGSRLTVL.

The chain uses TRBV7-9 and TRBJ2-3, with D unclear. V was shortened by 1 base and J by 5 bases, with 10 bases between the two germline ends. CDR3 size: 14 residues. Germline loops: CDR1 SEHNR, CDR2 FQNEAQ (reference sequence). The CDR3, as DNA: TGTGCCAGCAGCTTAGGGATGGTCAGAGATACGCAGTATTTT. Protein product: CASSLGMVRDTQYF.

This chain joins TRBV19 and TRBJ2-4; 8 bases are a match to TRBD1. The length of the CDR3 is 13 residues. The junction had 6 bases not matched to a gene; V was cut back by 3 bases and J by 11 bases. Germline V CDR1 and CDR2: LNHDA, SQIVND (reference sequence). The chain's CDR3 is CASSIFGQGVQYF. CDR3 in DNA: TGTGCCAGTAGTATTTTTGGACAGGGCGTTCAGTACTTC.

The genes are TRBV5-1 and TRBJ2-1, with D unresolved. This CDR3 is built from 15 residues. Deletions cut 0 bases from V and 0 bases from J, with 7 bases between. Germline lookup yields CDR1 SGHRS and CDR2 YFSETQ. The CDR3 spells CASSLGYSSYNEQFF. The DNA for the CDR3 is TGCGCCAGCAGCTTGGGATATAGCTCCTACAATGAGCAGTTCTTC.

The chain combines TRBV14 with TRBJ1-1; no definite D call. CDR1 and CDR2 from the germline V gene are SGHDN and FVKESK. V was clipped by 2 bases and J by 0 bases, with 4 bases between them. This CDR3 comprises 13 residues. CDR3 in amino acids: CASSQSLNTEAFF. The CDR3 DNA follows: TGTGCCAGCAGCCAATCATTGAACACTGAAGCTTTCTTT.

The genes are TRBV5-6 and TRBJ2-2; 12 bases line up with TRBD1. J lost 7 bases, V lost 5 bases, and 12 bases had no gene match. The CDR3 spans 17 residues. Germline CDR1 reads SGHDT; CDR2 reads YYEEEE. The CDR3 is CASSWATGTGGSGELFF. As DNA, the CDR3 is TGTGCCAGCAGTTGGGCAACCGGGACAGGGGGCAGCGGGGAGCTGTTTTTT. Complete variable domain (other parts from reference TRBV5-6 and TRBJ2-2): DAGVTQSPTHLIKTRGQQVTLRCSPKSGHDTVSWYQQALGQGPQFIFQYYEEEERQRGNFPDRFSGHQFPNYSSELNVNALLLGDSALYLCASSWATGTGGSGELFFGEGSRLTVL.

This clone occurred once. The same CDR3 can be traced to other DNA sequences in this sample. The chain couples TRBV28 to TRBJ1-2; D unclear. The CDR3 consists of 13 residues. Germline values: CDR1 MDHEN, CDR2 SYDVKM. The V and J ends lost 6 bases and 3 bases respectively, with 11 bases between them. The CDR3 DNA sequence: TGTGCCAGCAGCCCTCCGCGGGACTATGGCTACACCTTC. Its translation: CASSPPRDYGYTF.

The V and J genes are TRBV7-9 and TRBJ2-1; no reliable D call. The CDR3 length is 14 residues. Trimming shortened V by 0 bases and J by 6 bases, and 9 bases separated the two germline ends. Germline V lookup: CDR1 SEHNR, CDR2 FQNEAQ (reference sequence). The CDR3 loop reads CASSLALYGNEQFF. In DNA form, the CDR3 reads TGTGCCAGCAGCTTAGCCCTCTACGGCAATGAGCAGTTCTTC.

The chain employs TRBV30 and TRBJ2-1; possibly TRBD1 for D (6 bases). V was clipped by 0 bases and J by 4 bases, with 19 bases between them. The germline V gene encodes CDR1 GTSNPN and CDR2 SVGIG (reference sequence). The CDR3 extends over 17 amino acids. This chain's CDR3 is CAWSVRVWGLRYNEQFF. The CDR3 DNA follows: TGTGCCTGGAGTGTACGGGTTTGGGGGCTAAGATACAATGAGCAGTTCTTC.

This clone was seen only a few times. The V gene is TRBV11-2, the J gene TRBJ2-1; 7 bases are a match to TRBD1. The germline V gene encodes CDR1 SGHAT and CDR2 FQNNGV. Trimming took 5 bases from V and 4 from J; bases not matched to a gene: 5. CDR3 length: 14 residues. The CDR3 spells CASSPGQPYNEQFF. CDR3 in DNA: TGTGCCAGCAGCCCGGGACAGCCATACAATGAGCAGTTCTTC.

This chain connects TRBV7-2 to TRBJ2-1; TRBD2 matches 13 bases. The CDR3 has 18 residues. Trimming at V came to 0 bases and at J to 2 bases, leaving 4 bases not matched to a gene. The germline gives CDR1 SGHTA, CDR2 FQGNSA. The CDR3 spells CASSLAYGLAGAYNEQFF. In DNA form, the CDR3 reads TGTGCCAGCAGCTTAGCCTATGGACTAGCGGGAGCCTACAATGAGCAGTTCTTC.

V gene TRBV13 combines with J gene TRBJ1-2, with D unclear. V was pared by 5 bases and J by 4 bases, with 11 bases between. CDR1 is PRHDT, CDR2 FYEKMQ, per germline (reference sequence). The CDR3 spans 13 residues. Written as DNA, the CDR3 is TGTGCCAGCAGCCTTCGAAGTAGCTATGGCTACACCTTC. It codes for CASSLRSSYGYTF.

This chain joins TRBV5-1 and TRBJ2-3; 7 bases are shared with TRBD2. This CDR3 is 16 amino acids long. After removal of 4 bases from V and 4 bases from J, the junction contained 12 bases not matched to a gene. CDR1 is SGHRS, CDR2 YFSETQ, per germline. The CDR3 sequence is CASSRTGGIDADTQYF. Written as DNA, the CDR3 is TGCGCCAGCAGCCGGACCGGGGGGATAGACGCAGATACGCAGTATTTT.

The V and J genes are TRBV28 and TRBJ2-2; 7 nucleotides agree with TRBD2. CDR1 MDHEN and CDR2 SYDVKM come from the germline V gene. The trim removed 7 bases at V and 6 bases at J, leaving 8 bases unmatched. This CDR3 region has 14 residues. Here the CDR3 reads CASNPWGGPGELFF. The CDR3 DNA is TGTGCCAGCAATCCGTGGGGGGGTCCCGGGGAGCTGTTTTTT. Together with reference TRBV28 and TRBJ2-2, the CDR3 gives the full variable domain: DVKVTQSSRYLVKRTGEKVFLECVQDMDHENMFWYRQDPGLGLRLIYFSYDVKMKEKGDIPEGYSVSREKKERFSLILESASTNQTSMYLCASNPWGGPGELFFGEGSRLTVL.

The V gene is TRBV9, the J gene TRBJ2-2; D is tentatively TRBD1 or TRBD2 (5 bases each). Looked up from germline, CDR1 is SGDLS and CDR2 is YYNGEE. V gave up 5 bases and J gave up 4 bases, with 21 bases separating them. CDR3 length: 17 amino acids. The CDR3 loop is CASSSGPGRRVTGELFF. In DNA, the CDR3 is TGTGCCAGCAGTTCCGGGCCGGGACGGCGAGTCACCGGGGAGCTGTTTTTT.

The chain couples TRBV6-6 to TRBJ1-1; D might be TRBD1 (5 bases). Trimming cost V 2 bases and J 1 base, with 8 bases left between them. The CDR3 extends over 14 amino acids. Per the germline V gene, CDR1 is MNHNY and CDR2 is SVGAGI (reference sequence). Here the CDR3 reads CASSYGQGNTEAFF. For the CDR3, the DNA is TGTGCCAGCAGTTACGGCCAGGGGAACACTGAAGCTTTCTTT.

The chain is built from TRBV4-2 and TRBJ2-3; 13 bases are shared with TRBD2. Per germline, CDR1 LGHNA and CDR2 YNFKEQ. There are 15 residues in the CDR3. Germline trimming cut 4 bases from V and 6 bases from J; bases unmatched to any gene: 4. Here the CDR3 DNA reads TGTGCCAGCAGCCGGACTAGCGGGAGTGGGGATACGCAGTATTTT. It yields the protein CASSRTSGSGDTQYF.